The 15 T cell receptor beta chains reported below all come from one sample, sequenced in a study of sequential checkpoint blockade in melanoma. Clones were sequenced by immunoSEQ multiplex PCR, and TCRdb holds only the in-frame ones, with some missing. The repertoire has about 15,000 clones, approximately 66% of them found once; the top ten carry about an eighth. Described treatment: randomized to nivolumab then ipilimumab (arm A) or the reverse (arm B). Sample: CD8+ T cells sorted from blood (inferred from file names), taken from a patient given nivolumab and ipilimumab in sequence. The receptors here all came from a human donor with melanoma.

This sequence joins TRBV9 and TRBJ2-7, with D perhaps TRBD2 (6 bases). The CDR3 runs to 14 residues. Trimming took 3 bases from V and 3 from J, leaving 13 bases between them. Germline CDR1 is SGDLS and CDR2 is YYNGEE. The DNA of the CDR3 is TGTGCCAGCAGCGAGGGACCCGGGAGCTACGAGCAGTACTTC. Translated, it gives CASSEGPGSYEQYF.

The chain is built from TRBV5-1 and TRBJ1-6, with D perhaps matching TRBD1 (5 bases). The V and J ends lost 0 bases and 0 bases respectively, with 22 bases between them. CDR1 SGHRS and CDR2 YFSETQ come from the germline V gene. This CDR3 contains 21 residues. As DNA, the CDR3 is TGCGCCAGCAGCTTGGATGGGGCTGTGGGAACCGGGGGCTCCTATAATTCACCCCTCCACTTT. It yields the protein CASSLDGAVGTGGSYNSPLHF.

V usage is TRBV30 and J usage is TRBJ1-2; D is unresolved. CDR1 is GTSNPN and CDR2 is SVGIG in the germline V gene (reference sequence). The CDR3 has 13 amino acids. With 3 bases removed from V and 8 bases from J, the gap between germline ends came to 16 bases. CDR3 protein: CAWRYFREDGYTF. CDR3 in DNA: TGTGCCTGGAGATACTTCCGGGAGGACGGCTACACCTTC.

This rearrangement joins TRBV9 to TRBJ1-3; D might be TRBD1 (6 bases). In germline, CDR1 is SGDLS, CDR2 YYNGEE. V was trimmed by 3 bases and J by 4 bases, leaving 23 bases between them. The CDR3 spans 18 residues. As DNA, the CDR3 is TGTGCCAGCAGCGAGAACAGGGTTGAAGGGGCAGAGGGAAACACCATATATTTT. Its protein is CASSENRVEGAEGNTIYF.

This chain connects TRBV7-9 to TRBJ2-7; 7 bases fit TRBD1. CDR1 is SEHNR, CDR2 FQNEAQ, per germline (reference sequence). The length of the CDR3 is 16 residues. Trimming at V came to 5 bases and at J to 0 bases, leaving 10 bases not matched to a gene. CDR3 nucleotides: TGTGCCAGCAGCACAGGACAGGCCACAGCCTCCTACGAGCAGTACTTC. It specifies CASSTGQATASYEQYF.

The chain employs TRBV13 and TRBJ2-4, with a tentative D call TRBD1 (5 bases). This CDR3 has 13 residues. Germline V lookup: CDR1 PRHDT, CDR2 FYEKMQ (reference sequence). V gave up 0 bases and J gave up 6 bases, with 6 bases separating them. CDR3 nucleotides: TGTGCCAGCAGCTTAGGAGACAGAAACATTCAGTACTTC. This translates into CASSLGDRNIQYF.

CDR3 DNA sequence: TGTGCCACCGGACTAGCGGGCAACTACAATGAGCAGTTCTTC. Protein sequence: CATGLAGNYNEQFF. The chain is built from TRBV10-3 and TRBJ2-1; 11 nucleotides align to TRBD2. V gave up 10 bases and J gave up 3 bases; unmatched junction bases: 5. Germline V gene sequence: CDR1 ENHRY, CDR2 SYGVKD. This CDR3 has 14 amino acids.

The gene calls are TRBV16 and TRBJ2-7; 8 bases match TRBD2. The CDR3 covers 12 residues. Looked up from germline, CDR1 is KGHSY and CDR2 is FQNENV. V lost 8 bases and J lost 5; bases outside the gene matches: 5. The CDR3 DNA is TGTGCCAGCGGATATAGCGGGGACGAGCAGTACTTC. Encoded protein: CASGYSGDEQYF.

This clone came up a few times. V and J are TRBV11-2 and TRBJ2-5; TRBD2 matches 12 bases. V lost 4 bases and J lost 5; bases outside the gene matches: 8. This CDR3 is built from 16 residues. Germline-derived CDR1 and CDR2 are SGHAT and FQNNGV. The DNA for the CDR3 is TGTGCCAGCAGCTCACTTCTAGCGGGGGGGCTGGAGACCCAGTACTTC. Its protein product is CASSSLLAGGLETQYF.

The genes are TRBV6-5 and TRBJ2-7; TRBD1 matches 8 bases. The CDR3 is 13 amino acids. V was clipped by 5 bases and J by 5 bases; unmatched bases: 5. CDR1 MNHEY and CDR2 SVGAGI come from the germline V gene. CDR3 amino acids: CASSQTGVDEQYF. DNA for the CDR3: TGTGCCAGCAGTCAGACAGGGGTCGACGAGCAGTACTTC.

The CDR3 here is CAWSRPLEQFF. The CDR3, as DNA: TGTGCCTGGAGCCGGCCACTAGAGCAGTTCTTC. The V gene is TRBV30, the J gene TRBJ2-1; D is undetermined. V lost 3 bases to trimming and J lost 10 bases, with 10 bases between them. The CDR3 runs to 11 residues. Germline CDR1 reads GTSNPN; CDR2 reads SVGIG (reference sequence).

V usage is TRBV29-1 and J usage is TRBJ2-7; 11 bases align to TRBD1. V was clipped by 5 bases and J by 3 bases; unmatched bases: 15. The CDR3 is 17 residues long. CDR1 SQVTM and CDR2 ANQGSEA come from the germline V gene. CDR3 nucleotides: TGCAGCGTTCCGCTCGCGGGGACCGGGACAGGGGGCTACGAGCAGTACTTC. Protein product: CSVPLAGTGTGGYEQYF.

The rearrangement joins TRBV4-1 to TRBJ1-2; the match to TRBD1 covers 7 bases. CDR1 and CDR2 from the germline V gene are MGHRA and YSYEKL. The CDR3 sequence is 14 residues long. Trimming took 2 bases from V and 4 from J; bases not matched to a gene: 4. This chain's CDR3 is CASSQITGAYGYTF. Written as DNA, the CDR3 is TGCGCCAGCAGCCAAATAACAGGGGCCTATGGCTACACCTTC.

The chain is built from TRBV11-2 and TRBJ2-5, with 9 positions matching TRBD2. Germline V gene lookup returns CDR1 SGHAT and CDR2 FQNNGV. V trimming: 5 bases; J trimming: 4 bases; junction bases outside the gene matches: 8. This CDR3 is built from 15 residues. CDR3 residues: CASSLSGGPGETQYF. The CDR3 DNA follows: TGTGCCAGCAGCCTAAGCGGGGGGCCGGGAGAGACCCAGTACTTC.

This chain connects TRBV6-1 to TRBJ2-4, with 10 bases lining up with TRBD2. CDR1 and CDR2 from the germline V gene are MNHNS and SASEGT. Trimming at V came to 2 bases and at J to 4 bases, leaving 11 bases not matched to a gene. There are 18 residues in the CDR3. The CDR3 here is CASSESPLGAGGKNIQYF. CDR3 nucleotides: TGTGCCAGCAGTGAATCCCCCTTGGGAGCGGGAGGGAAAAACATTCAGTACTTC.